The 17 T cell receptor beta chains reported below all come from one sample, sequenced in a study of cytomegalovirus exposure and HLA in healthy donors. Only in-frame clones appear in the TCRdb table, and some are missing; sequencing was by immunoSEQ multiplex PCR. The sample yields about 120,000 clones, over 75% seen once. Material for sequencing was PBMCs. These receptor sequences come from a woman in her twenties or thirties in good health and CMV-seropositive.

This clone was observed a few times. The chain has TRBV4-2 and TRBJ1-4; 7 nucleotides line up with TRBD1. The J segment lost 3 bases and the V segment lost 4 bases, leaving 11 bases of the junction unmatched. The CDR3 is 17 residues long. The germline gives CDR1 LGHNA, CDR2 YNFKEQ. CDR3 loop: CASSRQTGRRANEKLFF. The CDR3 region has the DNA TGTGCCAGCAGCCGCCAGACAGGGAGAAGGGCTAATGAAAAACTGTTTTTT.

The rearrangement joins TRBV6-1 to TRBJ1-5; D might be TRBD1 (6 bases). CDR3 length: 14 amino acids. V lost 6 bases and J 3 bases, leaving 12 bases between the germline ends. CDR1 is MNHNS, CDR2 SASEGT, per germline. This chain's CDR3 is CASRTGYVNQPQHF. The CDR3 region has the DNA TGTGCCAGCAGGACAGGTTATGTCAATCAGCCCCAGCATTTT.

The table lists this clone with a few counts. V usage is TRBV28 and J usage is TRBJ1-4, with D unresolved. The CDR3 is 13 amino acids. From germline, CDR1 is MDHEN and CDR2 SYDVKM. Trimming shortened V by 5 bases and J by 4 bases, and 8 bases separated the two germline ends. CDR3 protein: CASSGQRNEKLFF. CDR3 nucleotide sequence: TGTGCCAGCAGTGGTCAGCGTAATGAAAAACTGTTTTTT.

This chain joins TRBV29-1 and TRBJ1-5, with D possibly matching TRBD1 (5 bases). Germline V gene sequence: CDR1 SQVTM, CDR2 ANQGSEA. V was shortened by 7 bases and J by 0 bases, with 10 bases between the two germline ends. The length of the CDR3 is 13 residues. In DNA, the CDR3 is TGCAGCGCAGGGATCTCTAGCAATCAGCCCCAGCATTTT. This gives the protein CSAGISSNQPQHF.

This clone was seen once. The rearrangement links TRBV6-6 to TRBJ2-2; 8 bases agree with TRBD1. Losses at the gene ends were 6 bases for V and 4 bases for J; bases not matched to a gene: 7. Germline V CDR1 and CDR2: MNHNY, SVGAGI (reference sequence). The CDR3 is 15 residues long. CDR3 coding DNA: TGTGCCAGCAGCGATCCAGGGGGCCGCACCGGGGAGCTGTTTTTT. Translated: CASSDPGGRTGELFF.

The chain employs TRBV27 and TRBJ2-5; D perhaps matches TRBD2 (6 bases). The J call is uncertain, as TRBJ2-7 better fits the DNA end. Per germline, CDR1 MNHEY and CDR2 SMNVEV (reference sequence). CDR3 length: 17 amino acids. The CDR3 loop is CASTLSPLRDSSYEQYF. CDR3 DNA: TGTGCCAGCACCCTTTCCCCCCTACGGGACTCCTCCTACGAGCAGTACTTC.

The rearrangement links TRBV10-1 to TRBJ1-3; D gene ambiguous. The CDR3 runs 13 residues. V was trimmed by 8 bases and J by 1 base, leaving 9 bases between them. Germline CDR1 is WNHNN and CDR2 is SYGVQD (reference sequence). The CDR3 loop is CASGSGSGNTIYF. The CDR3 DNA reads TGCGCCAGCGGATCGGGGTCTGGAAACACCATATATTTT.

The rearrangement links TRBV2 to TRBJ1-1; TRBD1 matches at 8 bases. Germline-derived CDR1 and CDR2 are SNHLY and FYNNEI. J was trimmed by 4 bases and V by 5 bases; bases with no gene match: 6. The CDR3 runs 14 residues. Here the CDR3 reads CASSFQGASTEAFF. DNA of the CDR3: TGTGCCAGCAGTTTCCAGGGGGCGAGCACTGAAGCTTTCTTT.

V and J are TRBV25-1 and TRBJ1-4; the D gene is possibly TRBD1 (6 bases). The CDR3 has 16 amino acids. Germline CDR1 is MGHDK and CDR2 is SYGVNS. V lost 1 base and J 0 bases, leaving 9 bases between the germline ends. The CDR3 region is CASSEWEGATNEKLFF. The CDR3 region has the DNA TGTGCCAGCAGTGAATGGGAGGGGGCAACTAATGAAAAACTGTTTTTT.

The chain links TRBV4-3 to TRBJ2-1; TRBD2 agrees at 8 bases. The trim removed 6 bases at V and 0 bases at J, leaving 4 bases unmatched. The CDR3 contains 15 residues. Germline V CDR1 and CDR2: LGHNA, YSLEER. CDR3 residues: CASRASGSSYNEQFF. CDR3 coding DNA: TGCGCCAGCAGAGCGAGCGGGAGCTCCTACAATGAGCAGTTCTTC.

J is TRBJ2-7 and V is TRBV7-6; TRBD2 matches at 11 bases. The germline CDR1 and CDR2 sequences are SGHVS and FNYEAQ. The length of the CDR3 is 16 residues. J gave up 5 bases and V 1 base, and 7 bases lay outside the gene matches. This CDR3 is CASSLGSSSGRNEQYF. CDR3 sequence (DNA): TGTGCCAGCAGCTTAGGGTCGTCTAGCGGGAGGAACGAGCAGTACTTC.

The chain combines TRBV7-9 with TRBJ2-1; 10 nucleotides line up with TRBD2. CDR3 length: 19 amino acids. CDR1 and CDR2 (germline): SEHNR, FQNEAQ (reference sequence). V lost 4 bases to trimming and J lost 0 bases; unmatched junction nucleotides: 12. The CDR3 coding sequence is TGTGCCAGCAGCTCCGAGCTAGCGGGAGATCGTGGCTCCTACAATGAGCAGTTCTTC. Its translation is CASSSELAGDRGSYNEQFF.

The gene calls are TRBV7-9 and TRBJ1-6; no firm D call. The ends were cut back, 1 base at V and 10 bases at J, with 11 bases in the middle. The CDR3 is 14 amino acids. Germline CDR1 reads SEHNR; CDR2 reads FQNEAQ (reference sequence). The CDR3 nucleotides are TGTGCCAGCAGCTTAGACGACCTCGGGTCACCCCTCCACTTT. It specifies CASSLDDLGSPLHF.

This chain joins TRBV20-1 and TRBJ1-1; unclear D gene. The CDR3 sequence is 11 residues long. Between the trimmed V and J ends, which lost 6 bases and 4 bases, there was a span of 9 bases. The germline V gene encodes CDR1 DFQATT and CDR2 SNEGSKA (reference sequence). The CDR3 DNA reads as TGCAGTGCGCACTTTGTCACTGAAGCTTTCTTT. Translating it yields CSAHFVTEAFF.

The J gene is TRBJ2-1, the V gene TRBV13, with 8 positions matching TRBD2. Trimming removed 5 bases from V and 1 base from J; junction bases left unmatched: 4. The CDR3 consists of 15 residues. From germline, CDR1 is PRHDT and CDR2 FYEKMQ (reference sequence). The CDR3 bases are TGTGCCAGCAGCAATAGCGGGAATTCCTACAATGAGCAGTTCTTC. The encoded protein is CASSNSGNSYNEQFF.

The rearrangement links TRBV19 to TRBJ2-7; TRBD2 is a possible D gene (5 bases). This CDR3 has 15 amino acids. Germline V gene data show CDR1 as LNHDA and CDR2 as SQIVND (reference sequence). The V end lost 0 bases, the J end lost 3 bases, and 12 bases lay between the germline ends. The CDR3 DNA is TGTGCCAGTAGTATAGATGATAGGGAGAACTACGAGCAGTACTTC. Translation gives CASSIDDRENYEQYF.

The rearrangement joins TRBV30 to TRBJ1-5; weak D call: TRBD1 (5 bases). Germline V gene data show CDR1 as GTSNPN and CDR2 as SVGIG (reference sequence). V dropped 0 bases and J dropped 0 bases, with 15 bases sitting between them. The CDR3 runs to 17 residues. The CDR3 bases are TGTGCCTGGAGTGTACGGGGGGTAGGAGCTAGCAATCAGCCCCAGCATTTT. It translates to CAWSVRGVGASNQPQHF.